These T cell receptor beta chains were read from a single sample in a study of blood T cell repertoires in COVID-19. Sequenced by immunoSEQ multiplex PCR; TCRdb stores in-frame clones only, minus some. The sample shows tens of thousands of clones, more than 75% of them seen only once. Material for sequencing was peripheral blood. The receptor set was obtained from a man between 65 and 85 years old with acute or convalescent COVID-19. Both conserved end residues are part of each CDR3. Fields, in order: D gene, V gene, J gene, CDR3 DNA, CDR3 protein. The D gene is left open where the match is weak.

-	TRBV2	TRBJ1-4	TGTGCCAGCAGTGTGAGGGGGTATGAAAAACTGTTTTTT	CASSVRGYEKLFF
-	TRBV6-6	TRBJ2-5	TGTGCCAGCGCCCGGGATTCCACACAAGAGACCCAGTACTTC	CASARDSTQETQYF
TRBD1	TRBV28	TRBJ2-1	TGTGCCAGCAATGGACAGGGGGTACACAATGAGCAGTTCTTC	CASNGQGVHNEQFF
TRBD1	TRBV27	TRBJ1-2	TGTGCCAGCAGTTTATACCCCATCGACAGGGCTACCTATGGCTACACCTTC	CASSLYPIDRATYGYTF
TRBD1	TRBV19	TRBJ1-1	TGTGCCAGTAGTAAGGGACAGGGATCGAGTAGGGCTTTCTTT	CASSKGQGSSRAFF
TRBD1	TRBV6-2/TRBV6-3	TRBJ1-2	TGTGCCAGCAGTACGACAGGGGTCTGGTATGGCTACACCTTC	CASSTTGVWYGYTF
TRBD1	TRBV24-1	TRBJ2-1	TGTGCCACCAGTGATTCGGACAGGGGCAATGAGCAGTTCTTC	CATSDSDRGNEQFF
TRBD2	TRBV3-1/TRBV3-2	TRBJ2-1	TGTGCCAGCAGTCCCCCCGGGACTAGCCACTACAATGAGCAGTTCTTC	CASSPPGTSHYNEQFF
-	TRBV9	TRBJ2-5	TGTGCCAGCAGCGTTCCCCAGGGTGGGGAGACCCAGTACTTC	CASSVPQGGETQYF
TRBD2	TRBV5-5	TRBJ2-3	TGTGCCAGCAGCACGACTAGCTCCGGGACAGATACGCAGTATTTT	CASSTTSSGTDTQYF
-	TRBV7-2	TRBJ1-4	TGTGCCAGCAGCGTCGGGGAGGGTCGAAAACTGTTTTTT	CASSVGEGRKLFF
TRBD1	TRBV4-1	TRBJ1-2	TGCGCCAGCAGCCAATGGCCGGGACAGGCGGATGGCTACACCTTC	CASSQWPGQADGYTF